Here is one T cell receptor (beta chain) with its context. Its antigen is undetermined. The CDR3 has 15 amino acids. Germline CDR1 SEHNR, CDR2 FQNEAQ (reference sequence). V was clipped by 5 bases and J by 5 bases, with 13 bases between them. These data originate in a study of T cell responses to AZD1222 COVID-19 vaccine. Findings and caveats of the study: There were repertoire samples only from the period after the peak T cell response. In a largely white British group with more females than males, clonal diversity was possibly underestimated. At baseline, just five to seven AZD1222 recipients tested seropositive.

Repertoires were generated with immunoSEQ multiplex PCR, while TCRdb's copy carries only in-frame clones and drops some. This sample has over 110,000 clones, with 85% to 95% found just once. This clonotype was obtained from an adult who had recovered from COVID-19. The sequencing used peripheral blood, collected after recovery from COVID-19. The V and J genes are TRBV7-9 and TRBJ1-6; perhaps TRBD1 as D (5 bases). The CDR3 DNA is TGTGCCAGCAGCCCGCGGGGGAGAGATAATTCACCCCTCCACTTT. Protein sequence: CASSPRGRDNSPLHF.